One and the same sample provided the 8 T cell receptor beta chains below, sequenced in a study of early T cells in non-severe SARS-CoV-2 infection. MiXCR was run by TCRdb on the 5' RACE reads, yielding one entry per CDR3 protein. The profile shows 65,000 to 75,000 distinct CDR3 sequences, less than 15% of them singletons. The sequenced sample consisted of whole blood. The receptors come from an adult who was a healthcare worker with PCR-confirmed SARS-CoV-2 infection or an uninfected control (not recorded which).

The gene calls are TRBV7-2 and TRBJ2-7; 7 bases are shared with TRBD2. Losses at the gene ends were 1 base for V and 2 bases for J; bases not matched to a gene: 5. In germline, CDR1 is SGHTA, CDR2 FQGNSA. There are 15 residues in the CDR3. The CDR3 nucleotides are TGTGCCAGCAGCTTAGACGGGGGGAAACCCTACGAGCAGTACTTC. This gives the protein CASSLDGGKPYEQYF.

This clonotype was detected many times. J is TRBJ2-5 and V is TRBV7-9, with 9 positions matching TRBD2. After removal of 3 bases from V and 2 bases from J, the junction contained 4 bases not matched to a gene. Germline V gives CDR1 SEHNR, CDR2 FQNEAQ (reference sequence). The CDR3 is 15 amino acids. This CDR3 is CASSFGSGGQETQYF. In nucleotides, the CDR3 is TGTGCCAGCAGCTTCGGTAGCGGGGGACAAGAGACCCAGTACTTC.

There are a few counts of this clonotype. The CDR3 DNA sequence: TGCGCCAGCAGCCAGCAGCAGACAGGTGGGAGCTCTGGAAACACCATATATTTT. This sequence encodes CASSQQQTGGSSGNTIYF. The chain uses TRBV4-1 and TRBJ1-3; tentatively, D is TRBD1 (6 bases). The V gene's germline CDR1 is MGHRA and CDR2 YSYEKL. V was clipped by 3 bases and J by 0 bases, with 18 bases between them. This CDR3 comprises 18 residues.

A few counts support this clonotype. The genes are TRBV2 and TRBJ2-3; TRBD2 agrees at 8 bases. The germline V gene has CDR1 SNHLY and CDR2 FYNNEI. The CDR3 has 16 amino acids. The V gene end was trimmed by 4 bases and the J gene end by 5 bases; junction bases not matched to a gene: 11. The CDR3 loop is CASSAPQRGYQDTQYF. CDR3 nucleotides: TGTGCCAGCAGTGCCCCCCAGCGGGGGTATCAAGATACGCAGTATTTT.

This clonotype has at least ten counts. This chain joins TRBV7-9 and TRBJ2-7; 11 bases map to TRBD2. J gave up 2 bases and V 0 bases, and 6 bases lay outside the gene matches. Germline values: CDR1 SEHNR, CDR2 FQNEAQ (reference sequence). The CDR3 consists of 17 residues. The CDR3 spells CASSLARLSGGAYEQYF. The DNA of the CDR3 is TGTGCCAGCAGCTTAGCGCGACTTAGCGGGGGGGCCTACGAGCAGTACTTC.

This clonotype showed up just a few times. The chain combines TRBV20-1 with TRBJ1-5; 7 nucleotides line up with TRBD1. This CDR3 contains 17 residues. The V and J ends lost 0 bases and 0 bases, in that order; junction bases with no gene match: 8. Germline V gives CDR1 DFQATT, CDR2 SNEGSKA (reference sequence). CDR3 in DNA: TGCAGTGCTAGAGACCGACAGGGCTTCGGTAGCAATCAGCCCCAGCATTTT. Its translation: CSARDRQGFGSNQPQHF.

The V gene is TRBV12-3 or TRBV12-4, the J gene TRBJ2-1; 8 bases align to TRBD2. The CDR3 has 16 residues. The V segment lost 5 bases and the J segment 7 bases; nucleotides outside the gene matches: 13. In nucleotides, the CDR3 is TGTGCCAGCAGTGCCCTTCCGGGGGGGCTTTCAAATGAGCAGTTCTTC. Its protein product is CASSALPGGLSNEQFF.

There are many counts of this clonotype. The chain combines TRBV11-2 with TRBJ2-2; D remains ambiguous. The CDR3 loop spans 14 amino acids. Trimming took off 2 bases at V and 7 bases at J, with 11 bases between the two ends. Germline CDR1 reads SGHAT; CDR2 reads FQNNGV. The CDR3 DNA reads as TGTGCCAGCAGCTTACGTTTTCTGGGCGGGGAGCTGTTTTTT. It encodes CASSLRFLGGELFF.